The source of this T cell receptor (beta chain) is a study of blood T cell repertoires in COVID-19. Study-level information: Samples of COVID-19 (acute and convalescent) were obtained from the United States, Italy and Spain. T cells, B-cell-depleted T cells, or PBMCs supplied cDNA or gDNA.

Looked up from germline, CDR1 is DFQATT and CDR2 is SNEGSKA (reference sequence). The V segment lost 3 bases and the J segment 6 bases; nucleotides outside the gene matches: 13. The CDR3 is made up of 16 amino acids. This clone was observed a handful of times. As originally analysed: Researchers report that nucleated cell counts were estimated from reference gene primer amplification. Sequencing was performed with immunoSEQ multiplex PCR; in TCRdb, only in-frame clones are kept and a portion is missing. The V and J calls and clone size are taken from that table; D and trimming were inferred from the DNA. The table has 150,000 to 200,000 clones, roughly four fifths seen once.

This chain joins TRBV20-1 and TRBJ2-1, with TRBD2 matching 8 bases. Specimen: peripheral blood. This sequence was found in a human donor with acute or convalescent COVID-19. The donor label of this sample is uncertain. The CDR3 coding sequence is TGCAGTGCTAGTGACAGCGGGAGTTCTAGTGGCAATGAGCAGTTCTTC. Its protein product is CSASDSGSSSGNEQFF.